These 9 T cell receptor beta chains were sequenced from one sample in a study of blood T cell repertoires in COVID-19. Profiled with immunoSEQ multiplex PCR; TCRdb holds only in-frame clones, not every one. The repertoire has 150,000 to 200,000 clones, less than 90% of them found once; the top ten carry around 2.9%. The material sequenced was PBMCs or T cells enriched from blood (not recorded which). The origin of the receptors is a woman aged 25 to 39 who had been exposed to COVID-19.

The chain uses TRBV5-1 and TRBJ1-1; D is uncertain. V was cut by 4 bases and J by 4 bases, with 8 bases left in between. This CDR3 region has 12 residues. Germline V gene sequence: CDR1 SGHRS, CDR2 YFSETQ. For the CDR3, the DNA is TGCGCCAGCAGCCAGACGGGCACTGAAGCTTTCTTT. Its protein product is CASSQTGTEAFF. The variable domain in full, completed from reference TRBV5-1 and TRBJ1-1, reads KAGVTQTPRYLIKTRGQQVTLSCSPISGHRSVSWYQQTPGQGLQFLFEYFSETQRNKGNFPGRFSGRQFSNSRSEMNVSTLELGDSALYLCASSQTGTEAFFGQGTRLTVV.

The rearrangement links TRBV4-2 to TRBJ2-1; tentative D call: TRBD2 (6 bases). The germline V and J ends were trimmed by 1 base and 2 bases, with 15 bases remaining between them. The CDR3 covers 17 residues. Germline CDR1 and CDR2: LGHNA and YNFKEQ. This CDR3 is CASSQVHLAPPYNEQFF. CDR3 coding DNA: TGTGCCAGCAGCCAAGTTCATCTAGCGCCTCCCTACAATGAGCAGTTCTTC.

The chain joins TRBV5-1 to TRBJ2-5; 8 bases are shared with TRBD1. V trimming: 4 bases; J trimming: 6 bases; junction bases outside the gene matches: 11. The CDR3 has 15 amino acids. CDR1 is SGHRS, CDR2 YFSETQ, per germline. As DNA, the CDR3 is TGCGCCAGCAGCCCGGACGGGACAGGTGAACAGACCCAGTACTTC. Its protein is CASSPDGTGEQTQYF.

CDR3 nucleotide sequence: TGTGCCAGCAGTGAGGACAGCAACACTGAAGCTTTCTTT. It translates to CASSEDSNTEAFF. The chain joins TRBV6-1 to TRBJ1-1, with D possibly matching TRBD1 (6 bases). V dropped 3 bases and J dropped 2 bases, with 7 bases sitting between them. The CDR3 has 13 residues. Germline lookup yields CDR1 MNHNS and CDR2 SASEGT.

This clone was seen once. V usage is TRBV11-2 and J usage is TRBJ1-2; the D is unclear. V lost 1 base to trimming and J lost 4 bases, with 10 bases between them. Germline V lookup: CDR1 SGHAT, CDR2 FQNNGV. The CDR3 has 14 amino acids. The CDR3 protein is CASSLAGLIYGYTF. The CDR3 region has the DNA TGTGCCAGCAGCTTAGCGGGGTTAATCTATGGCTACACCTTC.

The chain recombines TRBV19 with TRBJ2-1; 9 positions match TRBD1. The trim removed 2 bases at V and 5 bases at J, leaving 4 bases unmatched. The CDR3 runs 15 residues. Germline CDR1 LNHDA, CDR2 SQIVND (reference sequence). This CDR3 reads CASSIRDRANNEQFF. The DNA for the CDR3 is TGTGCCAGTAGTATAAGGGACAGGGCGAACAATGAGCAGTTCTTC.

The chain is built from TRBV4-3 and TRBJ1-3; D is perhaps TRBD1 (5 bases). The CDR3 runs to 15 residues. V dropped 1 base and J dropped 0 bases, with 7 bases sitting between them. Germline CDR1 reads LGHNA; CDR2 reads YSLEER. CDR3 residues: CASSQGTNSGNTIYF. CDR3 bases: TGCGCCAGCAGCCAAGGGACAAACTCTGGAAACACCATATATTTT.

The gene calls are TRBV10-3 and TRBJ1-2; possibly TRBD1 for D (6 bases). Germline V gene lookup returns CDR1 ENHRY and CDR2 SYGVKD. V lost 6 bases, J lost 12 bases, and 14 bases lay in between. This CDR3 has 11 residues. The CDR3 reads CAIREQGFDTF. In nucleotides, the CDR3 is TGTGCCATCAGGGAACAGGGTTTCGACACCTTC.

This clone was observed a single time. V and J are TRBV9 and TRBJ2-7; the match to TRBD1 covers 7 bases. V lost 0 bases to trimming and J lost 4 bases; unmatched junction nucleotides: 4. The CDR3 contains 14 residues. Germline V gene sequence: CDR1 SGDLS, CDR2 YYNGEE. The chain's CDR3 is CASSVGGQKYEQYF. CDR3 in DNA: TGTGCCAGCAGCGTAGGGGGACAGAAATACGAGCAGTACTTC.